The 15 T cell receptor beta chains reported below all come from one sample, sequenced in a study of T cells in narcolepsy. Profiling relied on immunoSEQ multiplex PCR, and the TCRdb table lists in-frame clones only, not all of them. The sample shows 25,000 to 35,000 clones, 75% to 85% of them seen only once. What was sequenced was CD45RA- memory CD4+ T cells from PBMCs. The source is a human donor with narcolepsy.

CDR3 nucleotides: TGCGCCAGCAGCGGACGGACAGGGACGGGCGAGCAGTACTTC. It yields the protein CASSGRTGTGEQYF. The chain is built from TRBV5-1 and TRBJ2-7; 8 bases fit TRBD1. Losses at the gene ends were 4 bases for V and 6 bases for J; bases not matched to a gene: 9. CDR1 is SGHRS and CDR2 is YFSETQ in the germline V gene. The CDR3 totals 14 residues.

This clone was detected only a few times. This rearrangement joins TRBV27 to TRBJ1-6; D might be TRBD1 (5 bases). Per the germline V gene, CDR1 is MNHEY and CDR2 is SMNVEV (reference sequence). The CDR3 is 13 amino acids. The V gene lost 5 bases and the J gene lost 8 bases, with 10 bases spanning the gap. The CDR3 DNA is TGTGCCAGCAGTGAGCGAGGGGATTCACCCCTCCACTTT. Translated: CASSERGDSPLHF.

This chain connects TRBV6-1 to TRBJ2-7, with TRBD2 matching over 8 bases. The CDR3 extends over 15 amino acids. Germline V gives CDR1 MNHNS, CDR2 SASEGT. J lost 2 bases, V lost 3 bases, and 6 bases had no gene match. For the CDR3, the DNA is TGTGCCAGCAGTGACTCCGGGACTAGACCCTACGAGCAGTACTTC. Translating gives CASSDSGTRPYEQYF.

The chain recombines TRBV7-8 with TRBJ1-1; D call uncertain. V was shortened by 1 base and J by 7 bases, with 4 bases between the two germline ends. The CDR3 totals 11 residues. Germline V gene lookup returns CDR1 SGHVS and CDR2 FQNEAQ. The CDR3 loop reads CASSLGYEAFF. For the CDR3, the DNA is TGTGCCAGCAGCTTAGGGTATGAAGCTTTCTTT.

V is TRBV5-8 and J is TRBJ2-1; TRBD1 matches 7 bases. The length of the CDR3 is 16 residues. Trimming took 2 bases from V and 4 from J; bases not matched to a gene: 9. Germline loops: CDR1 SGHTS, CDR2 YDEGEE. CDR3 amino acids: CASSFFRGNSYNEQFF. The CDR3 bases are TGTGCCAGCAGCTTTTTCAGGGGGAACTCATACAATGAGCAGTTCTTC.

This clone was picked up a small number of times. The chain has TRBV4-2 and TRBJ1-5; TRBD1 might be the D (6 bases). This CDR3 region has 14 residues. Deletions cut 5 bases from V and 6 bases from J, with 14 bases between. Germline CDR1 LGHNA, CDR2 YNFKEQ. The DNA for the CDR3 is TGTGCCAGCAGCGGCGGACAGAGGGGTCAGCCCCAGCATTTT. Its protein product is CASSGGQRGQPQHF.

The chain joins TRBV5-1 to TRBJ2-2; the D gene is possibly TRBD1 (5 bases). The germline CDR1 and CDR2 sequences are SGHRS and YFSETQ. V was pared by 5 bases and J by 5 bases, with 10 bases between. The CDR3 consists of 13 residues. The chain's CDR3 is CASSPGRTGELFF. CDR3 sequence (DNA): TGCGCCAGCAGTCCAGGGCGAACCGGGGAGCTGTTTTTT. Full variable domain (remainder filled in from reference TRBV5-1 and TRBJ2-2): KAGVTQTPRYLIKTRGQQVTLSCSPISGHRSVSWYQQTPGQGLQFLFEYFSETQRNKGNFPGRFSGRQFSNSRSEMNVSTLELGDSALYLCASSPGRTGELFFGEGSRLTVL.

V is TRBV27 and J is TRBJ2-5; no reliable D call. Deletions cut 0 bases from V and 0 bases from J, with 2 bases between. The length of the CDR3 is 13 residues. From germline, CDR1 is MNHEY and CDR2 SMNVEV (reference sequence). CDR3 residues: CASSLSYQETQYF. CDR3 in DNA: TGTGCCAGCAGTTTATCGTACCAAGAGACCCAGTACTTC.

The chain couples TRBV18 to TRBJ2-7; 9 nucleotides agree with TRBD1. Germline assignment: CDR1 KGHSH and CDR2 LQKENI. V was clipped by 3 bases and J by 2 bases; unmatched bases: 5. The CDR3 sequence is 15 residues long. In nucleotides, the CDR3 is TGTGCCAGCTCACCCCAGGACAGGGGAGCCTACGAGCAGTACTTC. Amino acid sequence: CASSPQDRGAYEQYF.

V usage is TRBV2 and J usage is TRBJ2-3; D gene ambiguous. The CDR3 runs to 14 residues. Germline CDR1 is SNHLY and CDR2 is FYNNEI. The V and J ends lost 5 bases and 0 bases respectively, with 9 bases between them. CDR3 bases: TGTGCCAGCAGTTACGAGGCTAGCACAGATACGCAGTATTTT. Translating gives CASSYEASTDTQYF.

The genes are TRBV19 and TRBJ2-5; 7 positions agree with TRBD2. J gave up 4 bases and V 4 bases, and 9 bases lay outside the gene matches. Per germline, CDR1 LNHDA and CDR2 SQIVND (reference sequence). The CDR3 sequence is 15 residues long. In nucleotides, the CDR3 is TGTGCCAGTAGTAGGCAAGCGGGATGGGGAGAGACCCAGTACTTC. It codes for CASSRQAGWGETQYF.

This rearrangement joins TRBV6-5 to TRBJ1-5, with 7 bases fitting TRBD1. After removal of 8 bases from V and 7 bases from J, the junction contained 11 bases not matched to a gene. This CDR3 region has 14 residues. Per the germline V gene, CDR1 is MNHEY and CDR2 is SVGAGI. The CDR3 reads CASAIDRVSQPQHF. The CDR3 DNA follows: TGTGCCAGCGCCATCGACAGGGTTTCCCAGCCCCAGCATTTT.

The table lists this clone with a count of one. CDR3 nucleotide sequence: TGTGCCAGCAGTTACTCCGTGGCTGGAAACACCATATATTTT. Its protein is CASSYSVAGNTIYF. The J gene is TRBJ1-3, the V gene TRBV6-5, with D unresolved. V gave up 0 bases and J gave up 2 bases, with 5 bases separating them. The CDR3 spans 14 residues. From germline, CDR1 is MNHEY and CDR2 SVGAGI.

This clone was observed once. The genes are TRBV30 and TRBJ2-5, with a possible D match to TRBD1 (6 bases). CDR1 is GTSNPN and CDR2 is SVGIG in the germline V gene (reference sequence). Trimming took 4 bases from V and 4 from J, leaving 16 bases between them. The CDR3 covers 14 residues. The chain's CDR3 is CAWKNRETGETQYF. CDR3 in DNA: TGTGCCTGGAAGAACAGGGAGACGGGAGAGACCCAGTACTTC.

The chain couples TRBV19 to TRBJ1-6, with 7 bases fitting TRBD1. Germline CDR1 reads LNHDA; CDR2 reads SQIVND (reference sequence). After removal of 3 bases from V and 10 bases from J, the junction contained 15 bases not matched to a gene. The CDR3 totals 17 residues. In nucleotides, the CDR3 is TGTGCCAGTAGTATCCGACAGGGTAATGGATTCGACTCACCCCTCCACTTT. It encodes CASSIRQGNGFDSPLHF.